This TCR beta chain was identified during a study of siplizumab effects on memory and regulatory T cells. Whole-study results and caveats: Unstimulated naive T cells seemed to show more diversity than memory cells did, and they also seemed to be among the major contributors to the alloresponse. Proliferating CD4+ or CD8+ clones, roughly 75-97% of them, lacked an assignable naive or memory phenotype.

The V end was cut by 2 bases, the J end by 7 bases, with 14 bases between. The CDR3 covers 14 residues. CDR1 and CDR2 from the germline V gene are LGHNT and FRNRAP. A word on this clone: Its antigen remains unknown.

Libraries were prepared by immunoSEQ multiplex PCR; TCRdb keeps only in-frame clonotypes and omits some of them. This table holds about 91,000 clones, more than 95% found once. The TCR comes from a human donor in good health. Sequences were obtained from naive CD4+ T cells sorted from blood. The chain couples TRBV12-5 to TRBJ1-1, with D possibly being TRBD1 (5 bases). The CDR3 DNA is TGTGCTAGTGGTTTGCTATCAGGGACCGATGAAGCTTTCTTT. Its translation: CASGLLSGTDEAFF.